The 30 T cell receptor beta chains presented below share a single source sample, sequenced in a study of blood T cell repertoires in COVID-19 (dated by TCRdb to 2020 to 2022). Library preparation employed the immunoSEQ multiplex PCR assay. Held by TCRdb, this immuneACCESS table contains in-frame sequences only and omits some clones. Under half of the omission traces to an unresolved V gene where checked; the cause of the rest is unknown. The sample table shows under 130,000 clones, and around 87% are seen once. Roughly 30% of the sample lies in the top ten. The sequencing sample was made of peripheral blood. Every receptor here comes from a woman aged 80 or older with acute or convalescent COVID-19.

V usage is TRBV7-9 and J usage is TRBJ2-4; tentatively, D is TRBD2 (7 bases). The CDR3 sequence is 18 residues long. CDR1 is SEHNR and CDR2 is FQNEAQ in the germline V gene (reference sequence). Trimming took 5 bases from V and 4 from J, leaving 24 bases between them. CDR3 nucleotide sequence: TGTGCCAGCAGCGGCCCGGGGGAGGGGGTCTTGGTTAAAAACATTCAGTACTTC. Protein: CASSGPGEGVLVKNIQYF.

J is TRBJ2-1 and V is TRBV7-9; 8 bases align to TRBD2. V lost 4 bases and J lost 7; bases outside the gene matches: 15. The CDR3 consists of 17 residues. Germline assignment: CDR1 SEHNR and CDR2 FQNEAQ (reference sequence). As DNA, the CDR3 is TGTGCCAGCAGCTCCAAGCAAATCGAGCGGGGGTGGAATGAGCAGTTCTTC. Residues: CASSSKQIERGWNEQFF. The entire variable domain, with the rest obtained from reference TRBV7-9 and TRBJ2-1, is as follows: DTGVSQNPRHKITKRGQNVTFRCDPISEHNRLYWYRQTLGQGPEFLTYFQNEAQLEKSRLLSDRFSAERPKGSFSTLEIQRTEQGDSAMYLCASSSKQIERGWNEQFFGPGTRLTVL.

The V and J genes are TRBV14 and TRBJ2-5, with D perhaps matching TRBD1 (6 bases). Trimming cost V 3 bases and J 5 bases, with 13 bases left between them. The CDR3 length is 14 residues. The V gene's germline CDR1 is SGHDN and CDR2 FVKESK. This CDR3 is CASSHLQGTETQYF. The CDR3 bases are TGTGCCAGCAGCCATTTACAGGGAACCGAGACCCAGTACTTC.

The table lists this clone with a few counts. The rearrangement joins TRBV10-2 to TRBJ1-4; a weak D match, TRBD1 (5 bases). The CDR3 has 15 amino acids. V gave up 0 bases and J gave up 8 bases, with 13 bases separating them. Germline CDR1 and CDR2: WSHSY and SAAADI. In DNA form, the CDR3 reads TGCGCCAGCAGTGAGTCAGGAGGGGTTGGGGAAAAACTGTTTTTT. Amino acid sequence: CASSESGGVGEKLFF.

The chain couples TRBV6-5 to TRBJ2-1; D is perhaps TRBD2 (6 bases). The V gene's germline CDR1 is MNHEY and CDR2 SVGAGI. Trimming shortened V by 2 bases and J by 6 bases, and 11 bases separated the two germline ends. The CDR3 covers 14 residues. CDR3 DNA: TGTGCCAGCAGTTACAGGGGCGGGGTCAATGAGCAGTTCTTC. Its translation: CASSYRGGVNEQFF.

With regard to this clone: Its ends do not fully match the called genes, so a read error is possible. The chain is built from TRBV7-2 and TRBJ1-3; TRBD1 aligns across 11 bases. The CDR3 runs to 15 residues. Germline-derived CDR1 and CDR2 are SGHTA and FQGNSA. CDR3 residues: CASRRDRGTGNTIYF. In DNA, the CDR3 is TGTGCCAGCAGACGGGACAGGGGGACTGGGAACACCATATATTTT.

The genes are TRBV12-2 and TRBJ2-1; the table assigns TRBD1, which was not confirmed against the DNA. TRBV12-2 is flagged as a pseudogene. The CDR3 has 16 residues. This CDR3 reads CASRIFTGTGRNEQFF. CDR3 nucleotides: TGTGCAAGTCGCATTTTTACCGGGACAGGGCGCAATGAGCAGTTCTTC.

The chain couples TRBV5-4 to TRBJ2-3; TRBD2 matches at 9 bases. The ends lost 1 base at V and 2 bases at J; junction bases unmatched: 5. CDR3 length equals 16 residues. Germline loops: CDR1 SGHNT, CDR2 YYREEE (reference sequence). DNA for the CDR3: TGTGCCAGCAGCTTGTCCTCTAGCGGGGTCACAGATACGCAGTATTTT. This translates into CASSLSSSGVTDTQYF.

The chain is built from TRBV10-3 and TRBJ1-1; 8 nucleotides line up with TRBD1. The CDR3 length is 15 residues. CDR1 and CDR2 (germline): ENHRY, SYGVKD. Losses at the gene ends were 6 bases for V and 2 bases for J; bases not matched to a gene: 8. The DNA of the CDR3 is TGTGCCATCAGCCCTGGACAGGGTGTAAACACTGAAGCTTTCTTT. Its protein product is CAISPGQGVNTEAFF.

The V call is TRBV27, the J call TRBJ1-2; D is ambiguous. V lost 4 bases, J lost 8 bases, and 20 bases lay in between. Germline V gene data show CDR1 as MNHEY and CDR2 as SMNVEV (reference sequence). This CDR3 region has 15 residues. The CDR3, as DNA: TGTGCCAGCAGTTCCGTTCGCACAACTGGAGGGGGCTACACCTTC. Its translation: CASSSVRTTGGGYTF.

This chain uses TRBV24-1 with TRBJ1-2, with D possibly TRBD1 on 5 matching bases. The CDR3 contains 14 residues. Germline assignment: CDR1 KGHDR and CDR2 SFDVKD. V was trimmed by 1 base and J by 7 bases, leaving 12 bases between them. The CDR3 loop is CATSDFGGGTGYTF. DNA of the CDR3: TGTGCCACCAGTGATTTCGGGGGAGGGACTGGCTACACCTTC.

The chain couples TRBV2 to TRBJ1-2; D ambiguous. Germline CDR1 reads SNHLY; CDR2 reads FYNNEI. The V end was cut by 5 bases, the J end by 2 bases, with 9 bases between. The CDR3 extends over 13 amino acids. DNA for the CDR3: TGTGCCAGCAGTCGAGACTGGAACTATGGCTACACCTTC. Translated, it gives CASSRDWNYGYTF.

The rearrangement joins TRBV7-8 to TRBJ2-1, with 7 bases fitting TRBD2. The germline V gene has CDR1 SGHVS and CDR2 FQNEAQ. J lost 7 bases, V lost 5 bases, and 14 bases had no gene match. The CDR3 is 16 residues long. CDR3 in DNA: TGTGCCAGCAGCATATCTTTGAGTGGGGGGGGAAATGAGCAGTTCTTC. Its protein is CASSISLSGGGNEQFF.

The V call is TRBV20-1, the J call TRBJ1-4; D unclear. The CDR3 sequence is 13 residues long. The germline V and J ends were trimmed by 3 bases and 1 base, with 6 bases remaining between them. Germline lookup yields CDR1 DFQATT and CDR2 SNEGSKA (reference sequence). CDR3 in DNA: TGCAGTGCTAGTCTAGGAACTAATGAAAAACTGTTTTTT. This codes for CSASLGTNEKLFF.

The J gene is TRBJ1-1, the V gene TRBV19; D is unresolved. The V end was cut by 1 base, the J end by 1 base, with 4 bases between. The CDR3 sequence is 13 residues long. CDR1 is LNHDA, CDR2 SQIVND, per germline (reference sequence). The CDR3 DNA follows: TGTGCCAGTAGTATAGGACAGAACACTGAAGCTTTCTTT. Its translation: CASSIGQNTEAFF.

The chain employs TRBV11-2 and TRBJ1-2, with D perhaps matching TRBD1 (6 bases). The CDR3 covers 17 residues. Germline V gene data show CDR1 as SGHAT and CDR2 as FQNNGV. Trimming left V 4 bases short and J 4 bases short, with 22 bases between. In DNA form, the CDR3 reads TGTGCCAGCAGCTCAAGATGGGCGACAGGTTTTGTCTATGGCTACACCTTC. This sequence encodes CASSSRWATGFVYGYTF.

V is TRBV12-3 or TRBV12-4 and J is TRBJ2-2; tentative D call: TRBD1 (5 bases). V dropped 9 bases and J dropped 5 bases, with 10 bases sitting between them. The CDR3 covers 12 residues. DNA of the CDR3: TGTGCCAGTTCTAGGGGAACCGGGGAGCTGTTTTTT. Its protein is CASSRGTGELFF.

This chain joins TRBV7-2 and TRBJ1-5; D unresolved. The CDR3 spans 15 residues. Trimming removed 1 base from V and 0 bases from J, with 7 bases in between. Looked up from germline, CDR1 is SGHTA and CDR2 is FQGNSA. This CDR3 is CASSLEHYSNQPQHF. CDR3 nucleotides: TGTGCCAGCAGCTTAGAACACTATAGCAATCAGCCCCAGCATTTT.

The chain uses TRBV28 and TRBJ2-7; a weak D match, TRBD1 (6 bases). V was pared by 6 bases and J by 5 bases, with 20 bases between. CDR1 and CDR2 from the germline V gene are MDHEN and SYDVKM. This CDR3 spans 15 amino acids. The CDR3 loop reads CASRTAPRGLHEQYF. CDR3 DNA: TGTGCCAGCAGAACTGCCCCCAGGGGCCTCCACGAGCAGTACTTC.

This chain uses TRBV5-5 with TRBJ1-2; 10 nucleotides agree with TRBD1. The germline gives CDR1 SGHKS, CDR2 YYEKEE (reference sequence). The CDR3 is 16 amino acids. V trimming: 0 bases; J trimming: 7 bases; junction bases outside the gene matches: 9. CDR3 loop: CASSLDISGQGFGYTF. CDR3 bases: TGTGCCAGCAGCTTGGATATATCGGGACAGGGGTTTGGCTACACCTTC.

V gene TRBV10-3 combines with J gene TRBJ1-1, with 9 bases that match TRBD1. The V and J ends lost 5 bases and 3 bases, in that order; junction bases with no gene match: 7. This CDR3 has 15 residues. Germline-derived CDR1 and CDR2 are ENHRY and SYGVKD. The CDR3 protein is CAISSKGQGDTEAFF. The CDR3 DNA sequence: TGTGCCATCAGTTCGAAGGGACAGGGAGACACTGAAGCTTTCTTT.

The V call is TRBV30, the J call TRBJ1-2, with 9 bases fitting TRBD1. The germline CDR1 and CDR2 sequences are GTSNPN and SVGIG (reference sequence). J was trimmed by 0 bases and V by 3 bases; bases with no gene match: 11. The CDR3 consists of 17 residues. In DNA form, the CDR3 reads TGTGCCTGGAGAGTAAGTGACAGGGGGAAAACTAACTATGGCTACACCTTC. Its protein product is CAWRVSDRGKTNYGYTF.

This chain uses TRBV3-1 (or the pseudogene TRBV3-2) with TRBJ1-5, with TRBD1 matching over 7 bases. Per germline, CDR1 LGHDT and CDR2 YNNKEL (reference sequence). This CDR3 is built from 17 residues. V shed 3 bases, J shed 1 base, and the junction held 9 bases outside the gene matches. CDR3 bases: TGTGCCAGCAGCCACTGGGACAGCGCTCGGAGCAATCAGCCCCAGCATTTT. The encoded protein is CASSHWDSARSNQPQHF.

This clone was seen only once. The V gene is TRBV7-8, the J gene TRBJ2-7, with D possibly being TRBD2 (6 bases). CDR3 length: 14 residues. V dropped 5 bases and J dropped 4 bases, with 15 bases sitting between them. CDR1 is SGHVS, CDR2 FQNEAQ, per germline. The CDR3 region has the DNA TGTGCCAGCAGCCCCGGAGGGCTAGGTTACGAGCAGTACTTC. As protein: CASSPGGLGYEQYF.

This chain connects TRBV10-1 to TRBJ1-3; D may be TRBD1 (5 bases). The germline CDR1 and CDR2 sequences are WNHNN and SYGVQD (reference sequence). This CDR3 is 16 amino acids long. Trimming shortened V by 4 bases and J by 0 bases, and 13 bases separated the two germline ends. The CDR3 sequence is CASSGLRQPSGNTIYF. The DNA of the CDR3 is TGCGCCAGCAGTGGATTACGACAGCCCTCTGGAAACACCATATATTTT.

The chain is built from TRBV19 and TRBJ2-2, with D possibly TRBD1 on 6 matching bases. Per the germline V gene, CDR1 is LNHDA and CDR2 is SQIVND (reference sequence). The CDR3 totals 16 residues. V was clipped by 9 bases and J by 0 bases, with 17 bases between them. This CDR3 is CASTPRGGANTGELFF. DNA of the CDR3: TGTGCCAGCACACCCAGGGGCGGAGCGAACACCGGGGAGCTGTTTTTT. Full variable domain (outside the CDR3, taken from reference TRBV19 and TRBJ2-2): DGGITQSPKYLFRKEGQNVTLSCEQNLNHDAMYWYRQDPGQGLRLIYYSQIVNDFQKGDIAEGYSVSREKKESFPLTVTSAQKNPTAFYLCASTPRGGANTGELFFGEGSRLTVL.

The gene calls are TRBV5-4 and TRBJ2-7; tentatively, D is TRBD1 (5 bases). This CDR3 spans 14 amino acids. The V and J ends lost 4 bases and 3 bases respectively, with 14 bases between them. Germline V gives CDR1 SGHNT, CDR2 YYREEE (reference sequence). CDR3 loop: CASSAQGANYEQYF. CDR3 coding DNA: TGTGCCAGCAGCGCGCAAGGGGCCAACTACGAGCAGTACTTC.

This chain uses TRBV2 with TRBJ1-1, with TRBD1 as a possible D gene (5 bases). The V gene's germline CDR1 is SNHLY and CDR2 FYNNEI. The CDR3 has 13 residues. The V gene lost 6 bases and the J gene lost 1 base, with 9 bases spanning the gap. The CDR3 DNA reads as TGTGCCAGCAGCGTCACAGGGAACACTGAAGCTTTCTTT. Protein sequence: CASSVTGNTEAFF.

V usage is TRBV2 and J usage is TRBJ2-3, with TRBD2 matching 10 bases. The V gene end was trimmed by 7 bases and the J gene end by 2 bases; junction bases not matched to a gene: 3. The V gene's germline CDR1 is SNHLY and CDR2 FYNNEI. This CDR3 is built from 14 residues. CDR3 DNA sequence: TGTGCCAGCAATAGCGGGGGGTTCACAGATACGCAGTATTTT. Translated: CASNSGGFTDTQYF.

The genes are TRBV12-3 or TRBV12-4 and TRBJ1-6; D is possibly TRBD1 (5 bases). There are 13 residues in the CDR3. Trimming pared 6 bases from V and 5 bases from J, leaving 8 bases between. This chain's CDR3 is CASRQGNNSPLHF. In DNA form, the CDR3 reads TGTGCCAGCAGGCAGGGTAATAATTCACCCCTCCACTTT.